One T cell receptor (beta chain) is described in this entry. This record belongs to a study of blood T cell repertoires in COVID-19. There are 12 residues in the CDR3. The V end was cut by 6 bases, the J end by 4 bases, with 10 bases between. Assay: immunoSEQ multiplex PCR; the TCRdb copy retains only in-frame clones and omits some. The sample has 100,000 to 150,000 clones, approximately 87% seen once; the top ten hold approximately 8.7%. This receptor was obtained from a man aged 65 to 79 who had recovered from COVID-19. Sample: peripheral blood. V and J are TRBV12-3 or TRBV12-4 and TRBJ2-7; no reliable D call. Here the CDR3 reads CASSSFYYEQYF. The CDR3 DNA sequence: TGTGCCAGCAGCTCCTTCTATTACGAGCAGTACTTC.